Sequencing of this T cell receptor (beta chain) was carried out in a study of beta chain features in type 1 diabetes. Since all of the isolated RNA was reverse transcribed, expressed TCRB transcripts were what got sequenced. Using immunoSEQ multiplex PCR, the repertoire was profiled, and TCRdb retains in-frame clones only, with some absent. The sample holds hundreds of thousands of clones; more than 12% are singletons and the top ten take less than 0.04%. Trimming stripped 6 bases from V and 3 bases from J, with 5 bases between. The CDR3 is 11 residues long. CDR1 and CDR2 (germline): LNHNV, YYDKDF (reference sequence). Study observations and caveats: Researchers report that Type 1 diabetes patients had moderately but significantly shorter TCRB CDR3s across all four CD4+ subsets. Over-representation of high TCR-expressing cells was a possible consequence of cDNA sequencing.

Regarding this clone: Its antigen is not known.

The chain links TRBV15 to TRBJ1-1; D not certain. Sequencing was done on a sample of naive CD4+ T cells from blood. The source of this sequence is a man in his late teens or twenties with type 1 diabetes. The CDR3 region is CATSGYTEAFF. The CDR3 DNA reads TGTGCCACCAGTGGCTACACTGAAGCTTTCTTT.